What follows are 24 T cell receptor beta chains derived from one specimen sequenced in a study of OX40 agonist ivuxolimab in advanced cancers. Method: immunoSEQ multiplex PCR; TCRdb's copy keeps in-frame clones and lacks some. The sample has over 65,000 clones, more than 80% seen once. The sample was CD4+ or CD8+ T cells sorted from blood, taken in a trial of the OX40 agonist ivuxolimab. Receptors were obtained from an adult with an advanced solid tumor such as melanoma, head and neck, liver or kidney cancer.

This clone appeared a few times. The V and J genes are TRBV28 and TRBJ1-5, with TRBD1 as a possible D gene (5 bases). This CDR3 is 15 amino acids long. Germline CDR1 and CDR2: MDHEN and SYDVKM. V shed 8 bases and J shed 3 bases, with 17 bases lying between them. Written as DNA, the CDR3 is TGTGCCAGCGCCCCCGGCGGGGGGTCCAATCAGCCCCAGCATTTT. Translation gives CASAPGGGSNQPQHF.

Only one count was recorded for this clone. V and J are TRBV5-1 and TRBJ2-2; 7 nucleotides match TRBD2. Trimming cost V 3 bases and J 0 bases; bases outside gene matches: 2. The CDR3 is 15 amino acids. Germline CDR1 reads SGHRS; CDR2 reads YFSETQ. CDR3 sequence reads: CASSWGLTNTGELFF. The CDR3 DNA is TGCGCCAGCAGCTGGGGACTAACGAACACCGGGGAGCTGTTTTTT. Together with reference TRBV5-1 and TRBJ2-2, the CDR3 gives the full variable domain: KAGVTQTPRYLIKTRGQQVTLSCSPISGHRSVSWYQQTPGQGLQFLFEYFSETQRNKGNFPGRFSGRQFSNSRSEMNVSTLELGDSALYLCASSWGLTNTGELFFGEGSRLTVL.

V usage is TRBV25-1 and J usage is TRBJ2-7, with D possibly TRBD2 on 5 matching bases. The CDR3 is 12 residues long. Germline V gene data show CDR1 as MGHDK and CDR2 as SYGVNS. The V gene lost 8 bases and the J gene lost 3 bases, with 11 bases spanning the gap. CDR3 DNA: TGTGCCAGCTCAACGGACTTCTACGAGCAGTACTTC. Protein product: CASSTDFYEQYF.

The CDR3 nucleotides read TGTGCCAGCAGGGCTAGCGGGAGTTCCGGGGAGCTGTTTTTT. This translates into CASRASGSSGELFF. The rearrangement joins TRBV2 to TRBJ2-2, with TRBD2 matching 10 bases. The CDR3 runs to 14 residues. V lost 6 bases to trimming and J lost 6 bases; unmatched junction nucleotides: 4. Germline values: CDR1 SNHLY, CDR2 FYNNEI.

This clone was seen just once. The chain has TRBV20-1 and TRBJ2-5; no clear D. The CDR3 length is 11 residues. Germline V gene sequence: CDR1 DFQATT, CDR2 SNEGSKA (reference sequence). The V and J ends lost 0 bases and 8 bases respectively, with 7 bases between them. This CDR3 reads CSARDGQTQYF. The CDR3 DNA is TGCAGTGCTAGAGATGGGCAAACCCAGTACTTC.

DNA of the CDR3: TGTGCCAGCAGCTTGAACACTGAAGCTTTCTTT. This encodes CASSLNTEAFF. The V gene is TRBV7-2, the J gene TRBJ1-1; D is unresolved. V lost 3 bases and J lost 1, with 0 bases in between. CDR1 and CDR2 from the germline V gene are SGHTA and FQGNSA. The CDR3 extends over 11 amino acids.

The rearrangement uses TRBV7-2 and TRBJ2-3; D is undetermined. Trimming cost V 4 bases and J 3 bases, with 11 bases left between them. Per the germline V gene, CDR1 is SGHTA and CDR2 is FQGNSA. This CDR3 spans 14 amino acids. The CDR3 loop reads CASSSLRVTDTQYF. Written as DNA, the CDR3 is TGTGCCAGCAGCTCGCTTCGGGTAACAGATACGCAGTATTTT. Full variable domain (rest looked up from reference TRBV7-2 and TRBJ2-3): GAGVSQSPSNKVTEKGKDVELRCDPISGHTALYWYRQSLGQGLEFLIYFQGNSAPDKSGLPSDRFSAERTGGSVSTLTIQRTQQEDSAVYLCASSSLRVTDTQYFGPGTRLTVL.

The rearrangement joins TRBV19 to TRBJ2-1, with 8 positions matching TRBD1. With 7 bases clipped from V and 8 bases from J, the junction kept 10 bases outside the gene matches. This CDR3 region has 14 residues. Germline V lookup: CDR1 LNHDA, CDR2 SQIVND (reference sequence). For the CDR3, the DNA is TGTGCCAGTACCTCAGGACAGGGTCTATATGAGCAGTTCTTC. Protein: CASTSGQGLYEQFF.

V is TRBV11-3 and J is TRBJ2-2; D might be TRBD2 (5 bases). The CDR3 consists of 14 residues. Trimming cost V 1 base and J 6 bases, with 9 bases left between them. Germline CDR1 is SGHNT and CDR2 is YENEEA. In DNA form, the CDR3 reads TGTGCCAGCAGCTTAGGGGAGAGAGCCGGGGAGCTGTTTTTT. This codes for CASSLGERAGELFF.

The genes are TRBV10-2 and TRBJ2-3; maybe TRBD2 (6 bases). The CDR3 totals 16 residues. V lost 3 bases, J lost 3 bases, and 16 bases lay in between. Per germline, CDR1 WSHSY and CDR2 SAAADI. This chain's CDR3 is CASSDGQGGFTDTQYF. CDR3 sequence (DNA): TGCGCCAGCAGTGATGGGCAGGGAGGATTTACAGATACGCAGTATTTT.

This chain joins TRBV5-4 and TRBJ1-2; D is unclear. Germline loops: CDR1 SGHNT, CDR2 YYREEE (reference sequence). The CDR3 runs 15 residues. V was cut by 4 bases and J by 2 bases, with 15 bases left in between. CDR3 loop: CASSLAKGRNYGYTF. CDR3 coding DNA: TGTGCCAGCAGCCTGGCGAAGGGCAGGAACTATGGCTACACCTTC.

This clone was observed once. This rearrangement joins TRBV19 to TRBJ1-1, with TRBD1 identical over 9 bases. The CDR3 spans 15 residues. The V segment lost 2 bases and the J segment 1 base; nucleotides outside the gene matches: 2. Per the germline V gene, CDR1 is LNHDA and CDR2 is SQIVND (reference sequence). The CDR3 DNA sequence: TGTGCCAGTAGTATATGGACAGGGGCGAACACTGAAGCTTTCTTT. The encoded protein is CASSIWTGANTEAFF.

The rearrangement uses TRBV6-4 and TRBJ1-1, with D tentatively TRBD1 (5 bases). Germline V gene sequence: CDR1 MRHNA, CDR2 SNTAGT. This CDR3 contains 13 residues. Trimming left V 5 bases short and J 7 bases short, with 14 bases between. CDR3 amino acids: CASSLTLQGEAFF. Written as DNA, the CDR3 is TGTGCCAGCAGTCTCACCCTTCAGGGTGAAGCTTTCTTT.

V gene TRBV28 combines with J gene TRBJ2-7; D unresolved. V shed 6 bases and J shed 2 bases, with 14 bases lying between them. Germline assignment: CDR1 MDHEN and CDR2 SYDVKM. This CDR3 region has 14 residues. CDR3 region: CASSPAGPPYEQYF. In DNA, the CDR3 is TGTGCCAGCAGCCCAGCCGGCCCTCCCTACGAGCAGTACTTC.

The V and J genes are TRBV5-1 and TRBJ2-7, with D tentatively TRBD1 (5 bases). Germline-derived CDR1 and CDR2 are SGHRS and YFSETQ. V gave up 4 bases and J gave up 3 bases, with 8 bases separating them. The CDR3 length is 12 residues. The CDR3 nucleotides read TGCGCCAGCAGCCAGGGTAACTACGAGCAGTACTTC. This codes for CASSQGNYEQYF.

This clone was observed once. This chain connects TRBV10-3 to TRBJ2-2, with TRBD1 as a possible D gene (6 bases). Trimming pared 7 bases from V and 0 bases from J, leaving 18 bases between. The germline gives CDR1 ENHRY, CDR2 SYGVKD. The CDR3 has 17 residues. The CDR3 spells CAITRTEAFTNTGELFF. CDR3 in DNA: TGTGCCATCACCCGGACAGAGGCCTTTACGAACACCGGGGAGCTGTTTTTT.

The V gene is TRBV4-2, the J gene TRBJ2-3; D is possibly TRBD1 (6 bases). Germline V gene lookup returns CDR1 LGHNA and CDR2 YNFKEQ. Trimming cost V 3 bases and J 0 bases, with 13 bases left between them. The CDR3 length is 16 residues. For the CDR3, the DNA is TGTGCCAGCAGCCACCATGGGACAACTAGCACAGATACGCAGTATTTT. This encodes CASSHHGTTSTDTQYF.

This chain joins TRBV18 and TRBJ1-4; D not resolved. This CDR3 spans 12 amino acids. CDR1 is KGHSH, CDR2 LQKENI, per germline. V was clipped by 3 bases and J by 3 bases, with 2 bases between them. As DNA, the CDR3 is TGTGCCAGCTCACCGCCTAATGAAAAACTGTTTTTT. This codes for CASSPPNEKLFF.

V usage is TRBV7-2 and J usage is TRBJ1-3, with D perhaps TRBD1 (5 bases). The CDR3 totals 16 residues. Trimming stripped 1 base from V and 0 bases from J, with 10 bases between. Germline V gene data show CDR1 as SGHTA and CDR2 as FQGNSA. CDR3 residues: CASSLDFGGSGNTIYF. DNA for the CDR3: TGTGCCAGCAGCTTAGATTTCGGGGGCTCTGGAAACACCATATATTTT.

The J gene is TRBJ2-7, the V gene TRBV7-9, with TRBD2 matching over 13 bases. The CDR3 is 16 amino acids. J gave up 6 bases and V 0 bases, and 5 bases lay outside the gene matches. From germline, CDR1 is SEHNR and CDR2 FQNEAQ (reference sequence). The DNA for the CDR3 is TGTGCCAGCAGCTTAGCGCTGACTAGCGGGAGGACCGAGCAGTACTTC. This translates into CASSLALTSGRTEQYF.

V is TRBV7-9 and J is TRBJ1-2; possibly TRBD1 for D (6 bases). Trimming took off 5 bases at V and 10 bases at J, with 17 bases between the two ends. The germline V gene encodes CDR1 SEHNR and CDR2 FQNEAQ (reference sequence). The CDR3 has 13 residues. The CDR3, as DNA: TGTGCCAGCAGCGTCGCAGGGGAAAGAGACTACACCTTC. Protein sequence: CASSVAGERDYTF.

The rearrangement links TRBV5-4 to TRBJ2-7; TRBD1 matches at 8 bases. This CDR3 has 13 amino acids. Germline assignment: CDR1 SGHNT and CDR2 YYREEE (reference sequence). V trimming: 6 bases; J trimming: 6 bases; junction bases outside the gene matches: 8. The CDR3 bases are TGTGCCAGCACCGACAGGACAGGGAGCGAGCAGTACTTC. Translation gives CASTDRTGSEQYF. The whole variable domain, remainder taken from reference TRBV5-4 and TRBJ2-7, is ETGVTQSPTHLIKTRGQQVTLRCSSQSGHNTVSWYQQALGQGPQFIFQYYREEENGRGNFPPRFSGLQFPNYSSELNVNALELDDSALYLCASTDRTGSEQYFGPGTRLTVT.

Comment on this clone: Other DNA variants within this sample encode the same CDR3. The V call is TRBV6-4, the J call TRBJ2-7; possibly TRBD2 for D (6 bases). The germline V gene encodes CDR1 MRHNA and CDR2 SNTAGT. The CDR3 is 16 residues long. Deletions cut 3 bases from V and 4 bases from J, with 19 bases between. Here the CDR3 reads CASSERAGGGVYEQYF. DNA of the CDR3: TGTGCCAGCAGTGAAAGGGCGGGTGGCGGGGTATACGAGCAGTACTTC.

The gene calls are TRBV20-1 and TRBJ1-6; tentative D call: TRBD1 (6 bases). From germline, CDR1 is DFQATT and CDR2 SNEGSKA (reference sequence). The V end was cut by 6 bases, the J end by 17 bases, with 17 bases between. The CDR3 contains 11 residues. The DNA for the CDR3 is TGCAGTGCGTCAGGCGGACAGATGATCCACTTT. Amino acids: CSASGGQMIHF.